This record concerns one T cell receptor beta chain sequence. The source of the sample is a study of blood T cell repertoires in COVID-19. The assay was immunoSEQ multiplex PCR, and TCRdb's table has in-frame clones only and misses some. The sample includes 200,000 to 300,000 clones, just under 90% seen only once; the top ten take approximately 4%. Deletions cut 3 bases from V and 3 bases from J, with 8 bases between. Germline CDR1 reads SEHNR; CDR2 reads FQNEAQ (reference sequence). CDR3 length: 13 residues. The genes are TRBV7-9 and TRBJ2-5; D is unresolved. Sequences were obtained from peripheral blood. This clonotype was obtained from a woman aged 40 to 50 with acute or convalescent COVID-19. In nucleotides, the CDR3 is TGTGCCAGCAGCTTTACAACAGAAGAGACCCAGTACTTC. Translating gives CASSFTTEETQYF.